This TCR beta chain was captured by sequencing in a study of T cell repertoires in cytomegalovirus infection. The length of the CDR3 is 14 residues. V dropped 6 bases and J dropped 3 bases, with 15 bases sitting between them. CDR1 is MNHEY, CDR2 SVGEGT, per germline. One entry per CDR3 protein results from TCRdb running MiXCR on the reads. The sample lists 180,000 or so distinct CDR3 sequences, about a sixth seen once, with roughly 24% in the top ten. Input material: CD8+ T cells from PBMCs. This chain uses TRBV6-2 or TRBV6-3 with TRBJ2-7; possibly TRBD1 for D (5 bases). The source is a human donor in good health (CMV status not recorded). Some clones in this sample may be carry-over from other donors' samples. The CDR3 bases are TGTGCCAGCAGCCCCCCCAGGGTACGCTACGAGCAGTACTTC. Its protein is CASSPPRVRYEQYF.